This T cell receptor (beta chain) appears in the sequencing data of a study of T cell responses to AZD1222 COVID-19 vaccine. There are 15 residues in the CDR3. V was cut by 4 bases and J by 1 base, with 13 bases left in between. Germline V CDR1 and CDR2: LNHDA, SQIVND (reference sequence). TCRdb keeps only in-frame clones here, not all; method: immunoSEQ multiplex PCR. The repertoire holds about 150,000 clones, with roughly nine tenths as singletons. This chain links TRBV19 with TRBJ1-1; D is possibly TRBD1 (5 bases). The receptor was isolated from an adult in good health. Specimen: peripheral blood, collected on day 0 of AZD1222 vaccination. CDR3 sequence reads: CASSRGGPPNTEAFF. The CDR3, as DNA: TGTGCCAGTAGTAGGGGGGGACCACCGAACACTGAAGCTTTCTTT.